One sample yielded the 20 T cell receptor beta chains listed below, sequenced in a study of blood T cell repertoires in COVID-19 (dated by TCRdb to 2018 to 2021). Library generation was performed with the immunoSEQ multiplex PCR assay. This is the immuneACCESS table as TCRdb keeps it, with only in-frame sequences that have V and J called. A part of the clones is gone; compared with another copy, unresolved V genes explain less than half, and the rest is unexplained. The sample yields around 64,000 clones; roughly four fifths were counted once. The ten largest account for over 10% of the sample. Material for sequencing was peripheral blood. The receptors stem from a human donor in a cohort sampled during active COVID-19.

This clone was counted a single time. The chain links TRBV12-5 to TRBJ2-3; 7 nucleotides match TRBD1. CDR1 and CDR2 (germline): LGHNT, FRNRAP. V was pared by 6 bases and J by 2 bases, with 5 bases of the junction left unmatched. The CDR3 extends over 14 amino acids. The DNA of the CDR3 is TGTGCTAGTGGCCTTGGACAGGACACAGATACGCAGTATTTT. It yields the protein CASGLGQDTDTQYF.

This chain connects TRBV28 to TRBJ2-7; weak D call: TRBD2 (5 bases). The germline V gene encodes CDR1 MDHEN and CDR2 SYDVKM. CDR3 length equals 13 residues. The V gene lost 6 bases and the J gene lost 2 bases, with 11 bases spanning the gap. The CDR3 loop is CASSGVGAYEQYV. CDR3 DNA sequence: TGTGCCAGCAGCGGGGTGGGAGCCTACGAGCAGTACGTC.

The gene calls are TRBV18 and TRBJ2-2; 9 nucleotides line up with TRBD2. Trimming at V came to 1 base and at J to 2 bases, leaving 2 bases not matched to a gene. This CDR3 contains 16 residues. In germline, CDR1 is KGHSH, CDR2 LQKENI. The CDR3 reads CASSPLAGENTGELFF. The CDR3, as DNA: TGTGCCAGCTCACCACTAGCGGGGGAAAACACCGGGGAGCTGTTTTTT.

This clone was detected only a few times. The V call is TRBV5-1, the J call TRBJ1-1, with TRBD1 identical over 8 bases. Germline V gene lookup returns CDR1 SGHRS and CDR2 YFSETQ. Trimming at V came to 0 bases and at J to 1 base, leaving 2 bases not matched to a gene. The CDR3 is 15 residues long. CDR3 region: CASSLAGTGNTEAFF. In DNA form, the CDR3 reads TGCGCCAGCAGCTTGGCCGGGACAGGGAACACTGAAGCTTTCTTT.

The chain has TRBV21-1 and TRBJ1-2; the DNA was not used to check the table's D call, TRBD1. TRBV21-1 is labeled a pseudogene. This CDR3 contains 17 residues. CDR3 sequence (DNA): TGTGCCAGCAGCAAAGAATCAGGGGGAACTATAAGGGATGGCTACACCTTC. Translating it yields CASSKESGGTIRDGYTF.

J is TRBJ1-1 and V is TRBV27; TRBD1 matches at 7 bases. This CDR3 comprises 15 residues. Germline V CDR1 and CDR2: MNHEY, SMNVEV (reference sequence). The junction had 8 bases not matched to a gene; V was cut back by 4 bases and J by 3 bases. CDR3 sequence reads: CASSWSTGKYTEAFF. CDR3 sequence (DNA): TGTGCCAGCAGTTGGTCGACAGGGAAATACACTGAAGCTTTCTTT.

The rearrangement links TRBV3-1 (or the pseudogene TRBV3-2) to TRBJ1-4; perhaps TRBD1 as D (6 bases). The V end was cut by 1 base, the J end by 5 bases, with 11 bases between. This CDR3 contains 15 residues. Germline V gene data show CDR1 as LGHDT and CDR2 as YNNKEL (reference sequence). CDR3 coding DNA: TGTGCCAGCAGCCAAGGGGACACCTACAATGAAAAACTGTTTTTT. This encodes CASSQGDTYNEKLFF.

This clone was observed many times. The rearrangement joins TRBV19 to TRBJ2-7; TRBD1 is a possible D gene (6 bases). The CDR3 loop spans 15 amino acids. The V and J ends lost 6 bases and 2 bases respectively, with 17 bases between them. The germline gives CDR1 LNHDA, CDR2 SQIVND (reference sequence). CDR3 DNA: TGTGCCAGTAGCCCGGACAGCCTGAGCCCCTACGAGCAGTACTTC. This translates into CASSPDSLSPYEQYF.

This clone was seen more than once but under ten times. The chain joins TRBV3-1 (or the pseudogene TRBV3-2) to TRBJ2-2, with TRBD2 as a possible D gene (6 bases). The CDR3 sequence is 16 residues long. Between the trimmed V and J ends, which lost 6 bases and 4 bases, there was a span of 18 bases. The germline V gene encodes CDR1 LGHDT and CDR2 YNNKEL (reference sequence). Here the CDR3 DNA reads TGTGCCAGCAGACATACGACTAGAAGGGGCACCGGGGAGCTGTTTTTT. This codes for CASRHTTRRGTGELFF.

The V gene is TRBV15, the J gene TRBJ2-7; possibly TRBD2 for D (7 bases). The CDR3 sequence is 15 residues long. Between the trimmed V and J ends, which lost 0 bases and 6 bases, there was a span of 15 bases. Germline loops: CDR1 LNHNV, CDR2 YYDKDF (reference sequence). The CDR3 reads CATSRDPRGQGEQYV. The DNA of the CDR3 is TGTGCCACCAGCAGAGACCCGCGGGGGCAGGGCGAGCAGTACGTC.

The genes are TRBV7-6 and TRBJ2-1; D not resolved. The V and J ends lost 4 bases and 4 bases respectively, with 8 bases between them. The length of the CDR3 is 13 residues. CDR1 and CDR2 from the germline V gene are SGHVS and FNYEAQ. CDR3 in DNA: TGTGCCAGCAGCTCCCAAATTTACAATGAGCAGTTCTTC. Amino acids: CASSSQIYNEQFF.

This clone was seen only once. The chain links TRBV11-3 to TRBJ2-1, with D perhaps matching TRBD2 (7 bases). CDR3 size: 13 residues. The germline CDR1 and CDR2 sequences are SGHNT and YENEEA. The V and J ends lost 3 bases and 9 bases respectively, with 12 bases between them. This CDR3 reads CASSFGRGSEQFF. The CDR3 DNA sequence: TGTGCCAGCAGCTTTGGGAGGGGGTCTGAGCAGTTCTTC.

The V and J genes are TRBV14 and TRBJ1-2; TRBD1 might be the D (6 bases). The germline CDR1 and CDR2 sequences are SGHDN and FVKESK. Deletions cut 1 base from V and 9 bases from J, with 12 bases between. CDR3 length equals 13 residues. CDR3 nucleotides: TGTGCCAGCAGCCAAGCGCGGACAGCGCGCTACACCTTC. Amino acid sequence: CASSQARTARYTF.

The chain uses TRBV27 and TRBJ1-2; D might be TRBD1 (5 bases). V was shortened by 3 bases and J by 6 bases, with 11 bases between the two germline ends. The CDR3 runs to 13 residues. The germline gives CDR1 MNHEY, CDR2 SMNVEV (reference sequence). The CDR3 DNA reads TGTGCCAGCAGTTTTCGGGGGGGGGATGGCTACACCTTC. It codes for CASSFRGGDGYTF.

This clone was counted a single time. This chain connects TRBV18 to TRBJ1-2; TRBD1 agrees at 7 bases. The junction had 10 bases not matched to a gene; V was cut back by 4 bases and J by 2 bases. Looked up from germline, CDR1 is KGHSH and CDR2 is LQKENI. The CDR3 loop spans 16 amino acids. CDR3 in amino acids: CASSLGQVNLNYGYTF. The CDR3 DNA reads as TGTGCCAGCTCACTTGGACAGGTCAATTTGAACTATGGCTACACCTTC.

This clone was seen a handful of times. The V and J genes are TRBV7-2 and TRBJ1-2; 7 nucleotides align to TRBD1. The V segment lost 4 bases and the J segment 4 bases; nucleotides outside the gene matches: 3. Germline CDR1 is SGHTA and CDR2 is FQGNSA. CDR3 length equals 13 residues. CDR3 nucleotides: TGTGCCAGCAGCTACGGGACAGTCTATGGCTACACCTTC. It encodes CASSYGTVYGYTF.

In its sample, this clone was seen once. The CDR3 region is CASFDRGRLSYEQYF. The CDR3 coding sequence is TGTGCCAGCTTTGACAGGGGGCGCTTATCCTACGAGCAGTACTTC. V gene TRBV5-6 combines with J gene TRBJ2-7; 10 bases are a match to TRBD1. The CDR3 is made up of 15 amino acids. After removal of 7 bases from V and 1 base from J, the junction contained 8 bases not matched to a gene. From germline, CDR1 is SGHDT and CDR2 YYEEEE.

The count of this clone is one. J is TRBJ2-3 and V is TRBV6-1; possibly TRBD2 for D (6 bases). With 3 bases removed from V and 2 bases from J, the gap between germline ends came to 18 bases. Germline V CDR1 and CDR2: MNHNS, SASEGT. The CDR3 length is 17 residues. The CDR3 DNA follows: TGTGCCAGCAGTGACGAAGGTAGTGGACTAACCACAGATACGCAGTATTTT. This codes for CASSDEGSGLTTDTQYF.

The chain couples TRBV6-5 to TRBJ2-7, with D possibly matching TRBD1 (6 bases). Germline V CDR1 and CDR2: MNHEY, SVGAGI. V lost 0 bases and J 2 bases, leaving 14 bases between the germline ends. The CDR3 spans 16 residues. Written as DNA, the CDR3 is TGTGCCAGCAGTTACTCGAAAACCAGGGGTACCTACGAGCAGTACTTC. Protein: CASSYSKTRGTYEQYF.

There are a few counts of this clone. The chain uses TRBV2 and TRBJ2-2; weak D call: TRBD2 (6 bases). Trimming took 4 bases from V and 0 from J, leaving 12 bases between them. Germline values: CDR1 SNHLY, CDR2 FYNNEI. This CDR3 comprises 16 residues. The DNA for the CDR3 is TGTGCCAGCAGTGCGGACGGGACTCCGAACACCGGGGAGCTGTTTTTT. It yields the protein CASSADGTPNTGELFF.